The 11 T cell receptor beta chains given below trace back to one sample, sequenced in a study of OX40 agonist ivuxolimab in advanced cancers. Libraries were prepared through the immunoSEQ multiplex PCR assay. TCRdb's version of the immuneACCESS table is confined to in-frame rearrangements and falls short of the full clone set. An unresolved V gene accounts for under half of the shortfall where checked; the remainder is of unknown origin. The sample table contains 55,000 to 85,000 clones; only one count was recorded for more than 80% of them. The top ten hold around 2.8% of the sample. Sequenced here: CD4+ or CD8+ T cells sorted from blood, sampled in a trial of the OX40 agonist ivuxolimab. These receptors came from an adult with an advanced solid tumor such as melanoma, head and neck, liver or kidney cancer.

In this sample, this clone turned up once. The gene calls are TRBV11-3 and TRBJ2-3; D not certain. Germline values: CDR1 SGHNT, CDR2 YENEEA. CDR3 size: 15 residues. V lost 1 base and J lost 4, with 12 bases in between. The CDR3 region is CASSLGISLADTQYF. The CDR3 DNA reads as TGTGCCAGCAGCTTAGGTATAAGCCTCGCAGATACGCAGTATTTT.

The V gene is TRBV9, the J gene TRBJ1-5, with D perhaps matching TRBD1 (6 bases). CDR3 length: 17 residues. Trimming took off 4 bases at V and 0 bases at J, with 17 bases between the two ends. CDR1 and CDR2 from the germline V gene are SGDLS and YYNGEE. The CDR3 DNA follows: TGTGCCAGCAGCCCTAGGGGGGAGGTCAGTAGCAATCAGCCCCAGCATTTT. Amino acid sequence: CASSPRGEVSSNQPQHF.

Worth noting for this clone: Other DNA sequences in this specimen translate into the identical CDR3. This chain links TRBV7-3 with TRBJ2-3; D not certain. Trimming removed 1 base at V and 6 bases at J, with 5 bases between. This CDR3 comprises 12 residues. Per the germline V gene, CDR1 is SGHTA and CDR2 is FQGTGA. CDR3 nucleotide sequence: TGTGCCAGCAGCTTAAGTGGTGATACGCAGTATTTT. It encodes CASSLSGDTQYF.

The J gene is TRBJ1-5, the V gene TRBV7-9, with TRBD1 as a possible D gene (6 bases). This CDR3 comprises 15 residues. V shed 6 bases and J shed 0 bases, with 12 bases lying between them. Germline assignment: CDR1 SEHNR and CDR2 FQNEAQ (reference sequence). CDR3 DNA sequence: TGTGCCAGCAGTAGGGACATCGATAGCAATCAGCCCCAGCATTTT. Translation: CASSRDIDSNQPQHF.

V usage is TRBV15 and J usage is TRBJ1-1; D remains unclear. Per germline, CDR1 LNHNV and CDR2 YYDKDF (reference sequence). There are 13 residues in the CDR3. V lost 3 bases to trimming and J lost 5 bases, with 10 bases between them. CDR3 nucleotide sequence: TGTGCCACCAGCAGGGTTCTAAGGACTGAAGCTTTCTTT. Translating it yields CATSRVLRTEAFF.

The chain couples TRBV5-4 to TRBJ2-5, with 10 nucleotides matching TRBD2. Germline V gene sequence: CDR1 SGHNT, CDR2 YYREEE (reference sequence). This CDR3 contains 14 residues. Unmatched junction bases numbered 6, after V lost 5 bases and J lost 5 bases. The CDR3 nucleotides read TGTGCCAGCAGGGGGGGGACTAGCGATGAGACCCAGTACTTC. Protein: CASRGGTSDETQYF. The full variable domain, with the rest looked up from reference TRBV5-4 and TRBJ2-5, is ETGVTQSPTHLIKTRGQQVTLRCSSQSGHNTVSWYQQALGQGPQFIFQYYREEENGRGNFPPRFSGLQFPNYSSELNVNALELDDSALYLCASRGGTSDETQYFGPGTRLLVL.

The chain employs TRBV7-8 and TRBJ1-5; the D is unclear. Trimming stripped 4 bases from V and 1 base from J, with 8 bases between. The CDR3 is 14 amino acids. From germline, CDR1 is SGHVS and CDR2 FQNEAQ. The DNA of the CDR3 is TGTGCCAGCAGCTATGGCAGGAGCAATCAGCCCCAGCATTTT. It is translated as CASSYGRSNQPQHF.

V is TRBV18 and J is TRBJ1-3; D uncertain. Per the germline V gene, CDR1 is KGHSH and CDR2 is LQKENI. The CDR3 totals 16 residues. Trimming stripped 0 bases from V and 7 bases from J, with 16 bases between. The CDR3 here is CASSPPFGTPRNTIYF. The CDR3 nucleotides read TGTGCCAGCTCACCACCGTTCGGCACTCCAAGGAACACCATATATTTT.

The rearrangement links TRBV4-2 to TRBJ1-1; a weak D match, TRBD1 (5 bases). Germline V gives CDR1 LGHNA, CDR2 YNFKEQ. Trimming shortened V by 0 bases and J by 7 bases, and 12 bases separated the two germline ends. This CDR3 comprises 14 residues. CDR3 protein: CASSQDRAGNEAFF. The CDR3 DNA sequence: TGTGCCAGCAGCCAAGATCGGGCAGGGAATGAAGCTTTCTTT.

The V call is TRBV5-5, the J call TRBJ2-7, with TRBD1 identical over 8 bases. The trim removed 0 bases at V and 1 base at J, leaving 9 bases unmatched. This CDR3 region has 17 residues. Germline V gene sequence: CDR1 SGHKS, CDR2 YYEKEE (reference sequence). The CDR3 sequence is CASSLGVAGQGSYEQYF. The CDR3 DNA follows: TGTGCCAGCAGCTTGGGGGTGGCAGGACAGGGTTCCTACGAGCAGTACTTC.

The rearrangement links TRBV9 to TRBJ1-3, with unresolved D. This CDR3 is 13 amino acids long. From germline, CDR1 is SGDLS and CDR2 YYNGEE. Trimming removed 5 bases from V and 2 bases from J, with 8 bases in between. This CDR3 is CASRGYAGNTIYF. As DNA, the CDR3 is TGTGCCAGCAGAGGATACGCTGGAAACACCATATATTTT.